This T cell receptor beta chain was sequenced for a study of shared clonotypes between healthy human individuals. CD8 cells classed as naive were CD45RO-negative and positively selected for CCR7, excluding terminally differentiated effector memory CD45RA+ cells. Donation came from healthy HIV-negative adults that had no recent acute infections or vaccinations. Trimming cost V 5 bases and J 4 bases, with 18 bases left between them. CDR3 length: 16 amino acids. CDR1 is MDHEN and CDR2 is SYDVKM in the germline V gene. To note about this clone: As yet, its antigen is unknown.

TCRdb's copy holds only in-frame clones and misses some; the assay was immunoSEQ multiplex PCR. The profile shows approximately 2,000,000 clones, roughly 95% of them singletons. Findings and caveats of the study: In several donors, about 5% of naive CD4 clonotypes appeared in common. Naive subsets typically showed greater estimated richness than memory subsets. Generation of non-shared clonotypes was less probable than generation of clonotypes shared by all four donors.

The chain carries TRBV28 and TRBJ2-1, with TRBD2 as a possible D gene (7 bases). This clonotype originated in a man aged 18 to 29 in good health. Some clones in this sample may be carry-over from other donors' samples. The sample comprised naive CD8+ T cells from PBMCs. CDR3 sequence: CASSPSRRGRYNEQFF. The CDR3 DNA sequence: TGTGCCAGCAGTCCCTCCAGGCGGGGGCGTTACAATGAGCAGTTCTTC.